This section outlines one TCR beta chain sequence together with its context. This specimen belongs to a study of tumor-infiltrating lymphocytes in oesophageal squamous cell carcinoma. The CDR3 spans 16 residues. From germline, CDR1 is KGHSH and CDR2 LQKENI. V was clipped by 3 bases and J by 5 bases, with 19 bases between them. TCRdb passed the PCR reads through MiXCR, listing each CDR3 protein once. The data contain 20,000 to 25,000 distinct CDR3 sequences, 36% of them singletons. Sequencing was done on a sample of esophageal tumor tissue. This chain links TRBV18 with TRBJ1-1; D remains unclear. The TCR originated in a male donor with esophageal squamous cell carcinoma. The CDR3 spells CASSPFEQALGTEAFF. DNA of the CDR3: TGTGCCAGCTCACCTTTCGAGCAGGCCCTCGGAACTGAAGCTTTCTTT.